This entry lists 10 T cell receptor beta chains sequenced from one sample in a study of blood T cell repertoires in COVID-19. Data came from immunoSEQ multiplex PCR; TCRdb stores just in-frame clones and leaves some out. The data show roughly 410,000 clones, approximately 91% seen once. Sequenced material: peripheral blood. The receptor set was obtained from a woman between 35 and 50 years old with COVID-19, enrolled during active disease.

The rearrangement uses TRBV28 and TRBJ2-7; TRBD2 matches at 11 bases. V lost 8 bases to trimming and J lost 5 bases; unmatched junction nucleotides: 8. Germline V gene data show CDR1 as MDHEN and CDR2 as SYDVKM. This CDR3 region has 14 residues. CDR3 protein: CASFPSGRFNEQYF. The CDR3 nucleotides are TGTGCCAGCTTTCCTAGCGGGAGGTTTAACGAGCAGTACTTC.

A remark on this clone: The same CDR3 also results from other DNA sequences found in this sample. The CDR3 nucleotides read TGTGCCAGCAGTTTAGGCGCAGGGGGCAACACTGAAGCTTTCTTT. Protein product: CASSLGAGGNTEAFF. This sequence joins TRBV27 and TRBJ1-1, with 8 bases identical to TRBD1. J lost 2 bases, V lost 2 bases, and 4 bases had no gene match. Germline lookup yields CDR1 MNHEY and CDR2 SMNVEV (reference sequence). This CDR3 comprises 15 residues.

The rearrangement joins TRBV18 to TRBJ1-1; D not resolved. Trimming pared 6 bases from V and 0 bases from J, leaving 11 bases between. Germline loops: CDR1 KGHSH, CDR2 LQKENI. The CDR3 is made up of 14 amino acids. The CDR3 sequence is CASSLYALNTEAFF. The CDR3 DNA sequence: TGTGCCAGCTCCCTCTATGCGTTGAACACTGAAGCTTTCTTT.

This rearrangement joins TRBV29-1 to TRBJ1-1; 10 bases match TRBD1. CDR3 length: 11 amino acids. The V gene's germline CDR1 is SQVTM and CDR2 ANQGSEA. The CDR3 sequence: CRGQGPTEAFF. The CDR3 DNA reads as TGCAGGGGACAGGGGCCAACTGAAGCTTTCTTT. The full variable domain, completed using reference TRBV29-1 and TRBJ1-1, is SAVISQKPSRDICQRGTSLTIQCQVDSQVTMMFWYRQQPGQSLTLIATANQGSEATYESGFVIDKFPISRPNLTFSTLTVSNMSPEDSSIYLCRGQGPTEAFFGQGTRLTVV.

The chain combines TRBV7-9 with TRBJ2-1, with D possibly matching TRBD2 (5 bases). Germline CDR1 reads SEHNR; CDR2 reads FQNEAQ (reference sequence). The CDR3 is 13 residues long. Deletions cut 4 bases from V and 3 bases from J, with 7 bases between. The CDR3, as DNA: TGTGCCAGCAGCTCAACTAGCTACAATGAGCAGTTCTTC. It specifies CASSSTSYNEQFF.

The chain's CDR3 is CASSVPGQGSTEAFF. The CDR3 DNA follows: TGTGCCAGCAGCGTTCCGGGACAGGGGAGCACTGAAGCTTTCTTT. The rearrangement uses TRBV16 and TRBJ1-1, with 10 bases that match TRBD1. Trimming at V came to 5 bases and at J to 4 bases, leaving 7 bases not matched to a gene. Germline assignment: CDR1 KGHSY and CDR2 FQNENV. CDR3 length: 15 amino acids. The full variable domain, rest sourced from reference TRBV16 and TRBJ1-1, is GEEVAQTPKHLVRGEGQKAKLYCAPIKGHSYVFWYQQVLKNEFKFLISFQNENVFDETGMPKERFSAKCLPNSPCSLEIQATKLEDSAVYFCASSVPGQGSTEAFFGQGTRLTVV.

The chain recombines TRBV5-1 with TRBJ1-1, with D hard to call. The germline V and J ends were trimmed by 0 bases and 4 bases, with 16 bases remaining between them. Germline CDR1 reads SGHRS; CDR2 reads YFSETQ. The CDR3 totals 16 residues. The DNA of the CDR3 is TGCGCCAGCAGCTTGGGAGCGTCCGGGTCGGTCACTGAAGCTTTCTTT. This sequence encodes CASSLGASGSVTEAFF.

The rearrangement links TRBV28 to TRBJ2-2, with D hard to call. Trimming took off 3 bases at V and 6 bases at J, with 11 bases between the two ends. Germline V gene data show CDR1 as MDHEN and CDR2 as SYDVKM. The CDR3 runs 14 residues. Here the CDR3 DNA reads TGTGCCAGCAGTTTCTTACTTACCGCCGGGGAGCTGTTTTTT. Protein product: CASSFLLTAGELFF.

The J gene is TRBJ1-6, the V gene TRBV5-5; D perhaps matches TRBD1 (5 bases). The CDR3 covers 15 residues. From germline, CDR1 is SGHKS and CDR2 YYEKEE (reference sequence). The germline V and J ends were trimmed by 0 bases and 9 bases, with 13 bases remaining between them. The CDR3 region has the DNA TGTGCCAGCAGCTTGGCCTTAGGGGCTGGTTCACCCCTCCACTTT. It specifies CASSLALGAGSPLHF.

This clone is a singleton in its sample. The chain has TRBV27 and TRBJ1-5; tentative D call: TRBD1 (5 bases). This CDR3 comprises 15 residues. V dropped 3 bases and J dropped 0 bases, with 9 bases sitting between them. The germline gives CDR1 MNHEY, CDR2 SMNVEV (reference sequence). CDR3 in DNA: TGTGCCAGCAGTTTGGGCACAGGTAGCAATCAGCCCCAGCATTTT. This translates into CASSLGTGSNQPQHF.